This T cell receptor (beta chain) was observed in a study of human T cells and chemical hapten exposure. Study summary: Chiefly women, the patients showed alopecia areata, totalis or universalis. Study findings and constraints: While controls formed fewer of them, expanded TCRs formed significantly more large CDR3 similarity clusters.

V lost 1 base, J lost 4 bases, and 5 bases stayed unmatched. The germline CDR1 and CDR2 sequences are SGHTA and FQGNSA. The CDR3 length is 15 residues. This clonotype was counted many times. Its target is not known. Time point indicated: patch test 1, 2 weeks after DPC sensitization. Documented treatment: therapeutic diphenylcyclopropenone sensitization with weekly scalp DPC. The donor pool consisted of alopecia patients aged 18 to 70 years, considered suitable for DPC. TCRdb reprocessed the RACE reads with MiXCR, giving one entry per CDR3 protein. The sample includes more than 90,000 distinct CDR3 sequences, roughly 10% of them seen just once.

The source material was whole blood, sampled in connection with sensitization to the hapten diphenylcyclopropenone (DPC). The source is a man aged 35 to 55 with alopecia areata. Some clones in this sample may be carry-over from other donors' samples. The chain combines TRBV7-2 with TRBJ1-2; 8 bases match TRBD1. CDR3: CASSLDWTGPYGYTF. Written as DNA, the CDR3 is TGTGCCAGCAGCTTAGATTGGACAGGGCCCTATGGCTACACCTTC.